This TCR beta chain is from a study of control samples from healthy donors and cancer patients. CDR3 length: 14 residues. The V and J ends lost 5 bases and 0 bases respectively, with 7 bases between them. Per germline, CDR1 SGHTA and CDR2 FQGTGA. Clones were read by immunoSEQ multiplex PCR, and TCRdb kept only the in-frame ones, dropping some. The sample lists some 66,000 clones, approximately 85% seen once, with 4.5% to 7% in the top ten. The sequence was collected from a man between 35 and 55 years old in good health. The specimen was blood. The J gene is TRBJ2-2, the V gene TRBV7-3; D not certain. CDR3 region: CASSILANTGELFF. The CDR3 DNA sequence: TGTGCCAGCAGCATATTAGCGAACACCGGGGAGCTGTTTTTT. Complete variable domain (other parts from reference TRBV7-3 and TRBJ2-2): GAGVSQTPSNKVTEKGKYVELRCDPISGHTALYWYRQSLGQGPEFLIYFQGTGAADDSGLPNDRFFAVRPEGSVSTLKIQRTERGDSAVYLCASSILANTGELFFGEGSRLTVL.